This T cell receptor beta chain was found in a study of T cell repertoires in cytomegalovirus infection. Overall study: CMV infection and matching HLA type were both indicated by public TCR beta signatures.

TCRdb reprocessed the reads with MiXCR, giving one entry per CDR3 protein. The sample gives under 800,000 distinct CDR3 sequences, approximately 24% of which show up once; less than 10% is in the top ten. This clonotype was detected many times. What it binds is unknown. Findings of the study overall: The study found HLA-C-restricted CMV-specific TCR beta clonotypes dominating the ex vivo response. CMV carriers having the relevant HLA were flagged by cumulative public TCR beta family frequency.

CDR1 is MNHNY and CDR2 is SVGAGI in the germline V gene (reference sequence). Trimming took 7 bases from V and 1 from J; bases not matched to a gene: 5. The CDR3 sequence is 14 residues long. The genes are TRBV6-6 and TRBJ1-1, with 8 bases that match TRBD1. The sample taken for sequencing was CD8+ T cells from PBMCs. This TCR derives from a human donor in good health (CMV status not recorded). Some clones in this sample may be carry-over from other donors' samples. The CDR3 loop reads CASILTGENTEAFF. Here the CDR3 DNA reads TGTGCCAGCATTTTGACAGGGGAGAACACTGAAGCTTTCTTT.